Below, 30 T cell receptor beta chains from the same sample are listed, as sequenced in a study of blood T cell repertoires in COVID-19. The data were produced by immunoSEQ multiplex PCR, yet TCRdb's version contains in-frame clones alone and is incomplete. The sample lists approximately 260,000 clones, around 91% occurring once. Input material: peripheral blood. The receptor set was obtained from an older woman with COVID-19, enrolled during active disease.

This rearrangement joins TRBV25-1 to TRBJ1-2, with TRBD1 matching over 9 bases. The ends lost 6 bases at V and 1 base at J; junction bases unmatched: 9. CDR3 length equals 16 residues. Germline values: CDR1 MGHDK, CDR2 SYGVNS. The CDR3 DNA follows: TGTGCCAGCAGCAGAGGACAGGGGAGGGGTAACTATGGCTACACCTTC. Residues: CASSRGQGRGNYGYTF.

The CDR3 loop reads CASSPQTGSSGANVLTF. The CDR3, as DNA: TGTGCCAGTAGTCCACAGACAGGTAGCTCTGGGGCCAACGTCCTGACTTTC. This rearrangement joins TRBV19 to TRBJ2-6; D might be TRBD1 (6 bases). Per the germline V gene, CDR1 is LNHDA and CDR2 is SQIVND (reference sequence). The CDR3 is 17 amino acids. The germline V and J ends were trimmed by 5 bases and 0 bases, with 14 bases remaining between them.

The chain recombines TRBV6-2 or TRBV6-3 with TRBJ2-7, with D possibly TRBD1 on 9 matching bases. The CDR3 runs to 16 residues. V lost 4 bases and J 2 bases, leaving 18 bases between the germline ends. The germline gives CDR1 MNHEY, CDR2 SVGEGT. The CDR3 reads CASSSRGGQGAYEQYF. The CDR3 bases are TGTGCCAGCAGTTCTCGGGGGGGACAGGGAGCCTACGAGCAGTACTTC.

The chain recombines TRBV7-2 with TRBJ1-1; 8 nucleotides match TRBD1. Germline CDR1 is SGHTA and CDR2 is FQGNSA. V lost 5 bases and J lost 11; bases outside the gene matches: 10. The CDR3 consists of 13 residues. CDR3 in DNA: TGTGCCAGCAGCCAGGGACAGGACAAGTGGGCTTTCTTT. It is translated as CASSQGQDKWAFF.

This clone was found once. CDR3 coding DNA: TGTGCCAGCAGCCAGAGAATAGGCCCCCGGACAGGGGTCTATGGCTACACCTTC. It is translated as CASSQRIGPRTGVYGYTF. The chain combines TRBV3-1 (or the pseudogene TRBV3-2) with TRBJ1-2; 9 bases map to TRBD1. The CDR3 sequence is 18 residues long. Germline values: CDR1 LGHDT, CDR2 YNNKEL (reference sequence). Trimming cost V 3 bases and J 4 bases; bases outside gene matches: 15.

V is TRBV7-3 and J is TRBJ2-5, with a weak D call TRBD2 (6 bases). V lost 5 bases and J lost 4, with 17 bases in between. The CDR3 is 15 residues long. The germline V gene encodes CDR1 SGHTA and CDR2 FQGTGA. The CDR3 DNA reads TGTGCCAGCAGCCCCTCGGGAGCGAGAGTAGAGACCCAGTACTTC. Protein product: CASSPSGARVETQYF.

The V gene is TRBV10-3, the J gene TRBJ1-5; D possibly corresponds to TRBD1 (6 bases). Germline V gene lookup returns CDR1 ENHRY and CDR2 SYGVKD. Deletions cut 6 bases from V and 0 bases from J, with 12 bases between. The CDR3 loop spans 15 amino acids. The CDR3: CAIRKDRDSNQPQHF. The CDR3 DNA sequence: TGTGCCATCAGGAAGGACAGAGATAGCAATCAGCCCCAGCATTTT.

The CDR3: CASSLRGRLADTQYF. CDR3 coding DNA: TGTGCCAGCAGCTTAAGGGGCCGTCTCGCAGATACGCAGTATTTT. The rearrangement joins TRBV7-3 to TRBJ2-3; D might be TRBD1 (5 bases). V shed 1 base and J shed 4 bases, with 12 bases lying between them. Germline V gene lookup returns CDR1 SGHTA and CDR2 FQGTGA. The CDR3 runs 15 residues.

The rearrangement joins TRBV30 to TRBJ2-3; TRBD1 might be the D (6 bases). The CDR3 totals 13 residues. Per germline, CDR1 GTSNPN and CDR2 SVGIG (reference sequence). With 2 bases removed from V and 4 bases from J, the gap between germline ends came to 10 bases. The CDR3 loop is CAWSTTGPDTQYF. The CDR3 nucleotides read TGTGCCTGGAGTACAACAGGGCCAGATACGCAGTATTTT.

The chain joins TRBV7-9 to TRBJ2-7; 10 nucleotides line up with TRBD2. This CDR3 is 15 amino acids long. Germline V lookup: CDR1 SEHNR, CDR2 FQNEAQ (reference sequence). Trimming removed 2 bases from V and 4 bases from J; junction bases left unmatched: 5. The CDR3 sequence: CASSLQKTSGYEQYF. CDR3 coding DNA: TGTGCCAGCAGCTTACAAAAGACTAGCGGGTACGAGCAGTACTTC.

The chain recombines TRBV10-3 with TRBJ1-5, with a possible D match to TRBD1 (6 bases). The CDR3 has 14 amino acids. V lost 2 bases and J 4 bases, leaving 9 bases between the germline ends. CDR1 is ENHRY and CDR2 is SYGVKD in the germline V gene. The CDR3 loop is CAISEEQGNQPQHF. The CDR3 DNA reads TGTGCCATCAGTGAGGAACAGGGTAATCAGCCCCAGCATTTT.

This sequence joins TRBV7-2 and TRBJ1-4; D ambiguous. V was trimmed by 3 bases and J by 8 bases, leaving 13 bases between them. Germline-derived CDR1 and CDR2 are SGHTA and FQGNSA. This CDR3 has 14 residues. CDR3 sequence (DNA): TGTGCCAGCAGCTTGTCTGGGTATAGCGAAAAACTGTTTTTT. Its translation: CASSLSGYSEKLFF.

The genes are TRBV4-2 and TRBJ1-3, with TRBD1 identical over 9 bases. This CDR3 region has 17 residues. V gave up 2 bases and J gave up 1 base; unmatched junction bases: 6. Per the germline V gene, CDR1 is LGHNA and CDR2 is YNFKEQ. CDR3 DNA: TGTGCCAGCAGCCAATCCGGACAGGGGATATCTGGAAACACCATATATTTT. Residues: CASSQSGQGISGNTIYF.

V is TRBV11-2 and J is TRBJ1-1, with 9 bases identical to TRBD1. Losses at the gene ends were 4 bases for V and 2 bases for J; bases not matched to a gene: 5. The CDR3 is 15 amino acids. From germline, CDR1 is SGHAT and CDR2 FQNNGV. The CDR3 reads CASSSRDRVNTEAFF. The DNA for the CDR3 is TGTGCCAGCAGCTCCCGGGACAGGGTAAACACTGAAGCTTTCTTT.

The chain is built from TRBV6-2 or TRBV6-3 and TRBJ1-1, with D possibly being TRBD1 (5 bases). V lost 4 bases and J 4 bases, leaving 16 bases between the germline ends. The CDR3 length is 15 residues. CDR1 is MNHEY, CDR2 SVGEGT, per germline. In nucleotides, the CDR3 is TGTGCCAGCAGTTGGGGCAGGGTCGTGGGCACTGAAGCTTTCTTT. Amino acids: CASSWGRVVGTEAFF.

The rearrangement links TRBV30 to TRBJ1-1; D is uncertain. Germline V CDR1 and CDR2: GTSNPN, SVGIG (reference sequence). CDR3 length equals 13 residues. Trimming removed 1 base at V and 1 base at J, with 7 bases between. CDR3 region: CAWSGGGNTEAFF. CDR3 coding DNA: TGTGCCTGGAGTGGAGGAGGGAACACTGAAGCTTTCTTT.

The CDR3 spells CASSSGGSETQYF. The CDR3 coding sequence is TGTGCCAGCAGCTCAGGGGGGTCGGAGACCCAGTACTTC. This rearrangement joins TRBV7-3 to TRBJ2-5; tentatively, D is TRBD1 (7 bases). The CDR3 length is 13 residues. Germline loops: CDR1 SGHTA, CDR2 FQGTGA. Trimming took off 4 bases at V and 5 bases at J, with 11 bases between the two ends.

The chain links TRBV11-2 to TRBJ1-2; 9 bases agree with TRBD1. Germline CDR1 SGHAT, CDR2 FQNNGV. The CDR3 loop spans 15 amino acids. Trimming took 2 bases from V and 8 from J; bases not matched to a gene: 9. The CDR3 is CASSLTGQGGTGYTF. The CDR3 bases are TGTGCCAGCAGCTTAACGGGACAGGGAGGGACGGGCTACACCTTC.

The chain links TRBV6-6 to TRBJ2-1, with 8 bases matching TRBD1. The CDR3 runs 13 residues. V lost 5 bases, J lost 8 bases, and 5 bases stayed unmatched. CDR1 is MNHNY, CDR2 SVGAGI, per germline (reference sequence). The CDR3 bases are TGTGCCAGCAGTGGACAGGGATTGGATGAGCAGTTCTTC. Its protein product is CASSGQGLDEQFF.

The rearrangement links TRBV5-1 to TRBJ1-4, with D perhaps matching TRBD1 (5 bases). Trimming stripped 6 bases from V and 3 bases from J, with 15 bases between. There are 15 residues in the CDR3. From germline, CDR1 is SGHRS and CDR2 YFSETQ. The CDR3 region has the DNA TGCGCCAGCAAATGGGGCCGGGTACCTAATGAAAAACTGTTTTTT. It yields the protein CASKWGRVPNEKLFF.

V is TRBV15 and J is TRBJ1-1, with D possibly being TRBD1 (5 bases). This CDR3 has 16 amino acids. Germline assignment: CDR1 LNHNV and CDR2 YYDKDF (reference sequence). Trimming took off 0 bases at V and 0 bases at J, with 11 bases between the two ends. The CDR3 region has the DNA TGTGCCACCAGCAGAGATATGGGGGGGATGAACACTGAAGCTTTCTTT. Its protein is CATSRDMGGMNTEAFF.

This chain joins TRBV18 and TRBJ1-2, with 8 bases lining up with TRBD1. The CDR3 has 15 amino acids. Germline assignment: CDR1 KGHSH and CDR2 LQKENI. V was clipped by 3 bases and J by 10 bases; unmatched bases: 13. The CDR3 coding sequence is TGTGCCAGCTCACCGTCCGGGACAGGCCCGGGAGACTACACCTTC. Encoded protein: CASSPSGTGPGDYTF.

The chain has TRBV10-3 and TRBJ2-2; 11 nucleotides match TRBD1. This CDR3 is 16 amino acids long. V trimming: 6 bases; J trimming: 6 bases; junction bases outside the gene matches: 9. Germline CDR1 reads ENHRY; CDR2 reads SYGVKD. The chain's CDR3 is CAISLGGQGASGELFF. Here the CDR3 DNA reads TGTGCCATCAGCCTAGGTGGACAGGGGGCCTCCGGGGAGCTGTTTTTT.

The chain combines TRBV6-2 or TRBV6-3 with TRBJ1-4, with D unresolved. Between the trimmed V and J ends, which lost 2 bases and 0 bases, there was a span of 10 bases. The CDR3 contains 16 residues. Germline V gene lookup returns CDR1 MNHEY and CDR2 SVGEGT. The CDR3 is CASSYGRAATNEKLFF. CDR3 coding DNA: TGTGCCAGCAGTTACGGGAGGGCCGCAACTAATGAAAAACTGTTTTTT.

The chain employs TRBV5-1 and TRBJ1-1; 8 positions match TRBD1. Germline CDR1 SGHRS, CDR2 YFSETQ. The length of the CDR3 is 15 residues. Germline trimming cut 5 bases from V and 4 bases from J; bases unmatched to any gene: 10. CDR3 sequence: CASRRTTGVSTEAFF. The CDR3 coding sequence is TGCGCCAGCAGGCGAACGACAGGGGTAAGCACTGAAGCTTTCTTT.

This clone was detected only once. In DNA, the CDR3 is TGTGCCAGCAGTTCACAGGGTGCCTATGGCTACACCTTC. Amino acids: CASSSQGAYGYTF. The chain links TRBV6-2 or TRBV6-3 to TRBJ1-2, with TRBD1 as a possible D gene (6 bases). Trimming removed 4 bases from V and 4 bases from J, with 10 bases in between. CDR1 and CDR2 from the germline V gene are MNHEY and SVGEGT. The length of the CDR3 is 13 residues.

V is TRBV19 and J is TRBJ2-5, with 10 bases matching TRBD1. In germline, CDR1 is LNHDA, CDR2 SQIVND (reference sequence). This CDR3 has 16 residues. V was pared by 3 bases and J by 2 bases, with 6 bases of the junction left unmatched. CDR3 nucleotide sequence: TGTGCCAGTAGTATCGGTCGGACAGGGGGGCAAGAGACCCAGTACTTC. Translation gives CASSIGRTGGQETQYF.

This clone has a single count. In DNA form, the CDR3 reads TGTGCCGCCGGGACTAGCAATCCCAAAAACATTCAGTACTTC. Amino acids: CAAGTSNPKNIQYF. This chain connects TRBV10-3 to TRBJ2-4; 9 positions match TRBD2. The CDR3 sequence is 14 residues long. Looked up from germline, CDR1 is ENHRY and CDR2 is SYGVKD. V shed 11 bases, J shed 2 bases, and the junction held 7 bases outside the gene matches.

The sample holds one count of this clone. CDR3 residues: CASSPAGSGFQPQHF. CDR3 nucleotide sequence: TGTGCCAGCAGTCCGGCGGGGTCAGGGTTTCAGCCCCAGCATTTT. The chain couples TRBV6-5 to TRBJ1-5; possibly TRBD1 for D (5 bases). Trimming pared 5 bases from V and 6 bases from J, leaving 17 bases between. Germline V CDR1 and CDR2: MNHEY, SVGAGI. This CDR3 has 15 amino acids.

As concerns this clone: This specimen includes other DNA sequences encoding the same CDR3. This chain connects TRBV18 to TRBJ1-1, with 7 nucleotides matching TRBD1. The CDR3 length is 14 residues. Looked up from germline, CDR1 is KGHSH and CDR2 is LQKENI. J lost 1 base, V lost 6 bases, and 5 bases had no gene match. CDR3 sequence: CASSPGTANTEAFF. The CDR3, as DNA: TGTGCCAGCTCGCCGGGGACAGCGAACACTGAAGCTTTCTTT.